Below, 24 T cell receptor beta chains from the same sample are listed, as sequenced in a study of memory CD4+ T cells and cytomegalovirus serostatus. The sort gate was single viable CD3+CD4+CD8-CD45RO+ cells for memory CD4+ T cells. The table came from immunoSEQ multiplex PCR; TCRdb's copy has only in-frame clones and leaves some out. The data contain 56,000 or so clones, around 77% of them seen just once; the ten biggest clones take up more than 1.5%. What was sequenced was memory CD4+ T cells from blood. The receptors stem from an adult in good health and CMV-seronegative.

The chain recombines TRBV5-1 with TRBJ2-7; D remains ambiguous. Germline V lookup: CDR1 SGHRS, CDR2 YFSETQ. The CDR3 is 13 residues long. The ends were cut back, 0 bases at V and 2 bases at J, with 6 bases in the middle. The DNA of the CDR3 is TGCGCCAGCAGCTTGGGGCGTCCCTACGAGCAGTACTTC. Translating it yields CASSLGRPYEQYF.

This CDR3 reads CASSSFNQPQHF. In DNA, the CDR3 is TGTGCCAGTAGTTCGTTCAATCAGCCCCAGCATTTT. The rearrangement links TRBV19 to TRBJ1-5; D ambiguous. The germline gives CDR1 LNHDA, CDR2 SQIVND (reference sequence). This CDR3 region has 12 residues. Trimming took 5 bases from V and 3 from J, leaving 5 bases between them. Full variable domain (outside the CDR3, taken from reference TRBV19 and TRBJ1-5): DGGITQSPKYLFRKEGQNVTLSCEQNLNHDAMYWYRQDPGQGLRLIYYSQIVNDFQKGDIAEGYSVSREKKESFPLTVTSAQKNPTAFYLCASSSFNQPQHFGDGTRLSIL.

The rearrangement links TRBV27 to TRBJ1-2; D might be TRBD1 (6 bases). Germline V gene data show CDR1 as MNHEY and CDR2 as SMNVEV (reference sequence). This CDR3 comprises 13 residues. The ends were cut back, 5 bases at V and 6 bases at J, with 13 bases in the middle. The CDR3, as DNA: TGTGCCAGCAGTCTCACAGGGTCTCATGGCTACACCTTC. Translated: CASSLTGSHGYTF.

V gene TRBV5-1 combines with J gene TRBJ2-7, with D tentatively TRBD1 (5 bases). The germline CDR1 and CDR2 sequences are SGHRS and YFSETQ. The CDR3 has 14 residues. Trimming left V 5 bases short and J 1 base short, with 13 bases between. The CDR3 coding sequence is TGCGCCAGCAGGGGGCAGCCCTCTTCCTACGAGCAGTACTTC. It translates to CASRGQPSSYEQYF.

The gene calls are TRBV21-1 and TRBJ1-3; the D call TRBD1 from the table was never checked on the DNA. TRBV21-1 is listed as a pseudogene. This CDR3 spans 17 amino acids. DNA of the CDR3: TGTGCCAGCAGCTTTTCTATAGGACAGCTCTCTGGAAACACCATATATTTT. Protein sequence: CASSFSIGQLSGNTIYF.

Concerning this clone: Other DNA sequences in this specimen translate into the identical CDR3. V is TRBV9 and J is TRBJ1-1; D uncertain. The CDR3 spans 15 residues. Trimming cost V 2 bases and J 1 base, with 12 bases left between them. CDR1 is SGDLS and CDR2 is YYNGEE in the germline V gene. CDR3 loop: CASSVGSLGNTEAFF. The CDR3 coding sequence is TGTGCCAGCAGCGTCGGGTCCCTTGGGAACACTGAAGCTTTCTTT. The full variable domain, in which reference TRBV9 and TRBJ1-1 provide the parts outside the CDR3, is DSGVTQTPKHLITATGQRVTLRCSPRSGDLSVYWYQQSLDQGLQFLIQYYNGEERAKGNILERFSAQQFPDLHSELNLSSLELGDSALYFCASSVGSLGNTEAFFGQGTRLTVV.

The J gene is TRBJ2-7, the V gene TRBV7-2; 7 bases align to TRBD1. The CDR3 consists of 15 residues. CDR1 is SGHTA, CDR2 FQGNSA, per germline. V gave up 5 bases and J gave up 0 bases; unmatched junction bases: 7. The CDR3 sequence: CASSGRQGFSYEQYF. The CDR3 bases are TGTGCCAGCAGCGGACGACAGGGTTTCTCCTACGAGCAGTACTTC.

The chain has TRBV7-2 and TRBJ2-7, with TRBD1 as a possible D gene (5 bases). Germline values: CDR1 SGHTA, CDR2 FQGNSA. V was shortened by 1 base and J by 5 bases, with 12 bases between the two germline ends. CDR3 length equals 14 residues. The CDR3 DNA follows: TGTGCCAGCAGCTTAGGGCCAGGGTCTCACGAGCAGTACTTC. Amino acids: CASSLGPGSHEQYF.

The rearrangement uses TRBV7-9 and TRBJ2-7; possible D gene TRBD2, 5 bases. Germline assignment: CDR1 SEHNR and CDR2 FQNEAQ (reference sequence). The CDR3 has 15 residues. V shed 0 bases and J shed 2 bases, with 11 bases lying between them. This chain's CDR3 is CASSLAGGSPYEQYF. The CDR3 coding sequence is TGTGCCAGCAGCTTAGCCGGAGGAAGTCCCTACGAGCAGTACTTC. Complete variable domain (other parts from reference TRBV7-9 and TRBJ2-7): DTGVSQNPRHKITKRGQNVTFRCDPISEHNRLYWYRQTLGQGPEFLTYFQNEAQLEKSRLLSDRFSAERPKGSFSTLEIQRTEQGDSAMYLCASSLAGGSPYEQYFGPGTRLTVT.

V is TRBV7-9 and J is TRBJ1-4, with TRBD1 matching over 7 bases. Germline V gene lookup returns CDR1 SEHNR and CDR2 FQNEAQ (reference sequence). V lost 5 bases to trimming and J lost 4 bases; unmatched junction nucleotides: 7. This CDR3 has 15 residues. CDR3 loop: CASSVSGTDNEKLFF. The CDR3 nucleotides are TGTGCCAGCAGCGTATCCGGGACAGATAATGAAAAACTGTTTTTT.

The chain joins TRBV7-9 to TRBJ2-3; a possible D gene is TRBD2 (5 bases). Per the germline V gene, CDR1 is SEHNR and CDR2 is FQNEAQ (reference sequence). CDR3 length: 13 amino acids. V shed 5 bases and J shed 6 bases, with 12 bases lying between them. The CDR3 spells CASSPSTQDTQYF. Written as DNA, the CDR3 is TGTGCCAGCAGCCCTAGCACACAGGATACGCAGTATTTT.

The chain has TRBV4-2 and TRBJ1-2; no clear D. CDR3 length: 15 residues. Trimming pared 0 bases from V and 8 bases from J, leaving 16 bases between. Germline CDR1 LGHNA, CDR2 YNFKEQ. In DNA, the CDR3 is TGTGCCAGCAGCCAAGATGAGAGTGATCAAGGAGGCTACACCTTC. Translation gives CASSQDESDQGGYTF.

V and J are TRBV6-6 and TRBJ1-2; a weak D match, TRBD1 (6 bases). Germline assignment: CDR1 MNHNY and CDR2 SVGAGI (reference sequence). The V and J ends lost 10 bases and 3 bases respectively, with 18 bases between them. The CDR3 is 14 residues long. The CDR3 nucleotides are TGTGCCATAAAGGAGGGTGGACAGTACTATGGCTACACCTTC. Its translation: CAIKEGGQYYGYTF.

This clone has just one count. The chain couples TRBV5-4 to TRBJ2-2; no firm D call. Germline V gene data show CDR1 as SGHNT and CDR2 as YYREEE (reference sequence). The CDR3 has 12 residues. Trimming stripped 0 bases from V and 8 bases from J, with 5 bases between. CDR3 in amino acids: CASSLAVGELFF. For the CDR3, the DNA is TGTGCCAGCAGCTTGGCCGTTGGGGAGCTGTTTTTT.

CDR3 sequence: CATSRDDISTEAFF. CDR3 in DNA: TGTGCCACCAGCAGAGACGATATCTCCACTGAAGCTTTCTTT. The chain recombines TRBV15 with TRBJ1-1; D is unclear. The germline V gene encodes CDR1 LNHNV and CDR2 YYDKDF (reference sequence). Trimming took 0 bases from V and 4 from J, leaving 9 bases between them. This CDR3 is 14 amino acids long.

The chain employs TRBV7-9 and TRBJ2-1; D not certain. The CDR3 spans 15 residues. Looked up from germline, CDR1 is SEHNR and CDR2 is FQNEAQ (reference sequence). V shed 2 bases and J shed 4 bases, with 12 bases lying between them. CDR3 loop: CASSLRRLGYNEQFF. The CDR3 DNA follows: TGTGCCAGCAGCTTAAGACGCCTAGGGTACAATGAGCAGTTCTTC.

The chain has TRBV7-2 and TRBJ2-7; TRBD2 aligns across 10 bases. After removal of 1 base from V and 6 bases from J, the junction contained 3 bases not matched to a gene. This CDR3 is 14 amino acids long. CDR1 is SGHTA, CDR2 FQGNSA, per germline. The CDR3 here is CASSLEQRGGEQYF. CDR3 sequence (DNA): TGTGCCAGCAGCTTAGAGCAGCGGGGGGGCGAGCAGTACTTC.

The chain carries TRBV5-4 and TRBJ2-7, with D perhaps being TRBD1 or TRBD2 (5 bases each). The CDR3 runs to 15 residues. V lost 4 bases to trimming and J lost 7 bases, with 21 bases between them. The germline gives CDR1 SGHNT, CDR2 YYREEE (reference sequence). In DNA, the CDR3 is TGTGCCAGCAGCCAGGGTTCTGGGACCTTCCAGGAGCAGTACTTC. Encoded protein: CASSQGSGTFQEQYF.

The chain couples TRBV28 to TRBJ1-1, with 7 bases aligning to TRBD1. V was pared by 6 bases and J by 4 bases, with 17 bases of the junction left unmatched. Per the germline V gene, CDR1 is MDHEN and CDR2 is SYDVKM. This CDR3 comprises 17 residues. The CDR3 DNA is TGTGCCAGCAGCCGTAGCGGAACAGGGGTGAAAGTCACTGAAGCTTTCTTT. It yields the protein CASSRSGTGVKVTEAFF.

The CDR3 sequence is CASSVGQGPLYEQYF. CDR3 coding DNA: TGTGCCAGCAGCGTAGGGCAGGGCCCTCTCTACGAGCAGTACTTC. The rearrangement uses TRBV9 and TRBJ2-7; weak D call: TRBD1 (5 bases). In germline, CDR1 is SGDLS, CDR2 YYNGEE. V lost 0 bases to trimming and J lost 3 bases, with 13 bases between them. The CDR3 spans 15 residues.

The chain employs TRBV28 and TRBJ2-7; TRBD1 agrees at 10 bases. The CDR3 length is 14 residues. Germline values: CDR1 MDHEN, CDR2 SYDVKM. Losses at the gene ends were 6 bases for V and 5 bases for J; bases not matched to a gene: 7. CDR3 DNA: TGTGCCAGCAGGGAGGGACAGGGGTCCCACGAGCAGTACTTC. This encodes CASREGQGSHEQYF. The complete variable domain, with remaining parts taken from reference TRBV28 and TRBJ2-7, reads DVKVTQSSRYLVKRTGEKVFLECVQDMDHENMFWYRQDPGLGLRLIYFSYDVKMKEKGDIPEGYSVSREKKERFSLILESASTNQTSMYLCASREGQGSHEQYFGPGTRLTVT.

The V and J genes are TRBV10-1 and TRBJ2-5; 9 positions match TRBD2. Germline CDR1 is WNHNN and CDR2 is SYGVQD (reference sequence). This CDR3 is 14 amino acids long. Losses at the gene ends were 10 bases for V and 5 bases for J; bases not matched to a gene: 11. DNA for the CDR3: TGCGCCACCCATTGGGCGGGGGGGCCCGAGACCCAGTACTTC. Translation gives CATHWAGGPETQYF.

The chain joins TRBV7-9 to TRBJ1-4, with D uncertain. The germline CDR1 and CDR2 sequences are SEHNR and FQNEAQ (reference sequence). The V and J ends lost 0 bases and 4 bases respectively, with 9 bases between them. The CDR3 runs to 15 residues. The CDR3 loop is CASSLAAEHNEKLFF. In DNA, the CDR3 is TGTGCCAGCAGCTTAGCGGCAGAACATAATGAAAAACTGTTTTTT.

In DNA, the CDR3 is TGTGCCAGTAGGGGTTTGGCGGGAGGTCTCAATGAGCAGTTCTTC. This encodes CASRGLAGGLNEQFF. This rearrangement joins TRBV27 to TRBJ2-1; 8 bases are a match to TRBD2. The CDR3 runs to 15 residues. The germline gives CDR1 MNHEY, CDR2 SMNVEV (reference sequence). V gave up 9 bases and J gave up 6 bases; unmatched junction bases: 13.